This TCR beta chain was obtained from a study of shared clonotypes between healthy human individuals. Assay: immunoSEQ multiplex PCR; the TCRdb copy retains only in-frame clones and omits some. The sample holds about 2.3 million clones; just under 95% are singletons and the top ten take 0.37%. The CDR3 runs to 17 residues. Losses at the gene ends were 0 bases for V and 6 bases for J; bases not matched to a gene: 9. The germline V gene has CDR1 SGDLS and CDR2 YYNGEE. Overall study results and limits: Clonotype sharing among donors was thought likely to change with sequencing depth.

This clone was detected once. Its antigen is unidentified. The receptor was isolated from a man aged 18 to 29 in good health. Some clones in this sample may be carry-over from other donors' samples. The J gene is TRBJ2-1, the V gene TRBV9; TRBD2 agrees at 10 bases. The specimen was naive CD4+ T cells from PBMCs. As for subset: CD45RA+ positively selected. This CDR3 reads CASSVEFGSGRPNEQFF. In nucleotides, the CDR3 is TGTGCCAGCAGCGTAGAGTTCGGTAGCGGGAGGCCCAATGAGCAGTTCTTC.